This T cell receptor (beta chain) emerged from a study of shared clonotypes between healthy human individuals. Germline assignment: CDR1 SGHTA and CDR2 FQGTGA. The length of the CDR3 is 14 residues. Trimming took off 2 bases at V and 4 bases at J, with 11 bases between the two ends. General study points: Sorted-subset samples were not fully sequenced, rarefaction indicated.

Regarding this clone: Its antigen is not identified.

The table came from immunoSEQ multiplex PCR; TCRdb's copy has only in-frame clones and leaves some out. The table includes 780,000 or so clones, roughly two thirds detected once. This clonotype was sampled from a woman between 25 and 40 years old in good health. The chain links TRBV7-3 to TRBJ1-1, with a tentative D call TRBD1 (5 bases). Material: memory CD4+ T cells sorted from blood. Described subset: CD45RA-negative fraction. The CDR3 region has the DNA TGTGCCAGCAGCTTACAGGGAAGGGGCACTGAAGCTTTCTTT. Protein sequence: CASSLQGRGTEAFF.